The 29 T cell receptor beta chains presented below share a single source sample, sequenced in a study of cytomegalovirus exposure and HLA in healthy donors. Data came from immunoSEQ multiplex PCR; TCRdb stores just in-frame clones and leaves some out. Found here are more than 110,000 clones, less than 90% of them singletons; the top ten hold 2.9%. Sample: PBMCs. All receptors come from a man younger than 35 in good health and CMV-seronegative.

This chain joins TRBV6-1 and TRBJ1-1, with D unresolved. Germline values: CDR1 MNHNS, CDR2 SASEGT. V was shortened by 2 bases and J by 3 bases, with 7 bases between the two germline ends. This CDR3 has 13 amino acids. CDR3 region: CASSERQHTEAFF. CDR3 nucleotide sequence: TGTGCCAGCAGTGAACGACAACACACTGAAGCTTTCTTT.

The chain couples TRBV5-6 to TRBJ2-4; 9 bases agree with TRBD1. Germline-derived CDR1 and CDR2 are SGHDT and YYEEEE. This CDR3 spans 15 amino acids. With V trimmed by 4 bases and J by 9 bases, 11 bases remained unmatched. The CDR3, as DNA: TGTGCCAGCAGCCTCGGGACAGGGACGGCCCCCATTCAGTACTTC. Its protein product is CASSLGTGTAPIQYF.

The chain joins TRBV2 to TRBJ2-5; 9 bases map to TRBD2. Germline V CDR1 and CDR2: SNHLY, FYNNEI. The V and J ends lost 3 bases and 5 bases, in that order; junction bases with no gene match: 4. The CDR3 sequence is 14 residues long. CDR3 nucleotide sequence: TGTGCCAGCAGTGAGTTCAGCGGGGGGGAGACCCAGTACTTC. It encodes CASSEFSGGETQYF. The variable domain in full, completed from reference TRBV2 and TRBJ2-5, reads EPEVTQTPSHQVTQMGQEVILRCVPISNHLYFYWYRQILGQKVEFLVSFYNNEISEKSEIFDDQFSVERPDGSNFTLKIRSTKLEDSAMYFCASSEFSGGETQYFGPGTRLLVL.

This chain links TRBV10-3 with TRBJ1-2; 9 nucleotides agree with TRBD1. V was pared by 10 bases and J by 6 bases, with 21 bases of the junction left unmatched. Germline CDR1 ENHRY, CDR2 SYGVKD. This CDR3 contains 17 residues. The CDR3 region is CATPKPQSGQGRDGYTF. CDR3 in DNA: TGTGCCACCCCCAAACCCCAGTCGGGACAGGGCCGCGATGGCTACACCTTC.

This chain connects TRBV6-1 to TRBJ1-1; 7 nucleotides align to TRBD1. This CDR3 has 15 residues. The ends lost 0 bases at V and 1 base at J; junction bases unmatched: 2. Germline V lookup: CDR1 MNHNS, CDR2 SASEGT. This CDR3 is CASSEAGTANTEAFF. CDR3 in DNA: TGTGCCAGCAGTGAAGCCGGGACAGCGAACACTGAAGCTTTCTTT.

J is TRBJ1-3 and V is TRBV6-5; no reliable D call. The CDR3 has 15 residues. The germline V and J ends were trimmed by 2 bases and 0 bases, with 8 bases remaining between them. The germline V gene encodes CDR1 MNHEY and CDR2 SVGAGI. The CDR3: CASSYTAISGNTIYF. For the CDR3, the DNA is TGTGCCAGCAGTTACACAGCCATCTCTGGAAACACCATATATTTT.

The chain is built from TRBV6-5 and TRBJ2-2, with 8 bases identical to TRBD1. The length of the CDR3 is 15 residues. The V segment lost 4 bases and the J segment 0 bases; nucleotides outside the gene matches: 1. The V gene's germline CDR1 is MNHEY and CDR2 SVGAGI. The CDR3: CASSLQGANTGELFF. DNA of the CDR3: TGTGCCAGCAGTTTACAGGGGGCGAACACCGGGGAGCTGTTTTTT.

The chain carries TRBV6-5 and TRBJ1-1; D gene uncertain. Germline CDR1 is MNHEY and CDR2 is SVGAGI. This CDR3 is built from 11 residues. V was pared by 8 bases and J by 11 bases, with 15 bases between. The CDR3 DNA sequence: TGTGCCAGCCGGGAGGTGGTATGCGCTTTCTTT. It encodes CASREVVCAFF.

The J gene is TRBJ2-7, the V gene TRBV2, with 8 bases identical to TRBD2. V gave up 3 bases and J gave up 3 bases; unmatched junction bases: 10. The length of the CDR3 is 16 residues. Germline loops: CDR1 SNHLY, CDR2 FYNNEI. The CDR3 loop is CASSDVGSGGDYEQYF. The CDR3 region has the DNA TGTGCCAGCAGTGACGTGGGAAGCGGGGGAGACTACGAGCAGTACTTC.

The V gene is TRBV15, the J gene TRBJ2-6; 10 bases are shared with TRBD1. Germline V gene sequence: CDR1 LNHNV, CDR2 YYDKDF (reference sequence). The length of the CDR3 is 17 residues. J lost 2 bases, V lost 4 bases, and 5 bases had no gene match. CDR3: CATSTGQGVTGANVLTF. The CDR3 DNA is TGTGCCACCAGCACCGGACAGGGGGTTACTGGGGCCAACGTCCTGACTTTC.

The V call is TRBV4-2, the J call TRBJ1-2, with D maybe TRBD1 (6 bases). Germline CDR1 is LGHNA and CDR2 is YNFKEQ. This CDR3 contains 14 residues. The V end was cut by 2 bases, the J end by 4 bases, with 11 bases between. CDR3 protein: CASSQRQEIYGYTF. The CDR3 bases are TGTGCCAGCAGCCAACGACAGGAGATCTATGGCTACACCTTC.

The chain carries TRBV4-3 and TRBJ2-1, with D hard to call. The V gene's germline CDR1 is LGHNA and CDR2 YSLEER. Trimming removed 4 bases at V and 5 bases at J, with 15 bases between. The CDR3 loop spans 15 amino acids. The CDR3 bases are TGCGCCAGCAGCCCGACTTTCTATAATCACAATGAGCAGTTCTTC. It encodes CASSPTFYNHNEQFF.

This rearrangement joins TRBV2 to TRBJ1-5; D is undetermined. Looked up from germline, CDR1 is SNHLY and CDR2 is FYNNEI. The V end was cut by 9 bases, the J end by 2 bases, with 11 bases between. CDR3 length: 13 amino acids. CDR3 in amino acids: CASAGSGNQPQHF. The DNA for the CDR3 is TGTGCCAGTGCGGGGTCGGGCAATCAGCCCCAGCATTTT.

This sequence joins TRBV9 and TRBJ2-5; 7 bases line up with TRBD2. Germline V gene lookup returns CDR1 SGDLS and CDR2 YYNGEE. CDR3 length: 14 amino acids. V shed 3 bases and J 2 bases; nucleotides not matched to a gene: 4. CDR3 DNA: TGTGCCAGCAGCGCCTACGGGGGGCAAGAGACCCAGTACTTC. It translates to CASSAYGGQETQYF.

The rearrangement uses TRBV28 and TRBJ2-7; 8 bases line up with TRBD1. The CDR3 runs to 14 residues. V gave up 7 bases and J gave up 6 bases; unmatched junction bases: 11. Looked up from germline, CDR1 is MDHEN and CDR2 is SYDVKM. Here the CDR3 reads CASTRPQGASEQYF. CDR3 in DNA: TGTGCCAGCACCCGCCCGCAGGGGGCCTCCGAGCAGTACTTC.

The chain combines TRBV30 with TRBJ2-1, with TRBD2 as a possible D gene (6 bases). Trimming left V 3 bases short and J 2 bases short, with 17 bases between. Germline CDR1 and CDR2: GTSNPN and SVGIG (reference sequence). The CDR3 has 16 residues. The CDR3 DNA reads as TGTGCCTGGAGCCGAAGACTAGAGGGGCCCTACAATGAGCAGTTCTTC. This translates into CAWSRRLEGPYNEQFF.

Here the CDR3 reads CASSTSDRVADTQYF. The CDR3, as DNA: TGTGCCAGCAGTACCTCTGACAGGGTCGCAGATACGCAGTATTTT. The chain joins TRBV28 to TRBJ2-3; 7 nucleotides agree with TRBD1. This CDR3 has 15 amino acids. Per germline, CDR1 MDHEN and CDR2 SYDVKM. Germline trimming cut 5 bases from V and 4 bases from J; bases unmatched to any gene: 9.

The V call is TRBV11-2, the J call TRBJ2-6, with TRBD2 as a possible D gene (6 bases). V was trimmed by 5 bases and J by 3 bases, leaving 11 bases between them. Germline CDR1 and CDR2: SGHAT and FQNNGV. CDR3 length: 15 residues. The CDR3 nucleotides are TGTGCCAGCAGCCCATGGGGGGATGGGGCCAACGTCCTGACTTTC. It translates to CASSPWGDGANVLTF.

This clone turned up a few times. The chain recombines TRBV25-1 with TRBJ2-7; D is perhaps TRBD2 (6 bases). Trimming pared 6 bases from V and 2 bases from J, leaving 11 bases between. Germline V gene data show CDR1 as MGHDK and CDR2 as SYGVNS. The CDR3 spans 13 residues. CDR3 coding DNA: TGTGCCAGCAGGGGGACTGGAGCCTACGAGCAGTACTTC. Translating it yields CASRGTGAYEQYF.

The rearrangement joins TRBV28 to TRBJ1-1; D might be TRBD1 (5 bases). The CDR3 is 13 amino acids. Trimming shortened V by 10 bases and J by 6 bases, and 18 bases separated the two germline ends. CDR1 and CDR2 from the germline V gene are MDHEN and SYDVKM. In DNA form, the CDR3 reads TGTGCCATCCATGGGGGGGGATTGTCTGAAGCTTTCTTT. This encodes CAIHGGGLSEAFF.

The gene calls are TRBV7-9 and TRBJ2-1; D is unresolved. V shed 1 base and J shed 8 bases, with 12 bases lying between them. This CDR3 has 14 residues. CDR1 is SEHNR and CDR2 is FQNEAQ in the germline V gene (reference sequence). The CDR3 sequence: CASSLVGRTHEQFF. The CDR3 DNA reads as TGTGCCAGCAGCTTAGTTGGGCGCACCCATGAGCAGTTCTTC.

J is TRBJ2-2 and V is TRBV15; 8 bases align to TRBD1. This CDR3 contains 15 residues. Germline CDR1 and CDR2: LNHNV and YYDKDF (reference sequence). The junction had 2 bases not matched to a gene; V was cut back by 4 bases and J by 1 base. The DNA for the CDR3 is TGTGCCACCAGCAAAGGACAGGGGAACACCGGGGAGCTGTTTTTT. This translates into CATSKGQGNTGELFF.

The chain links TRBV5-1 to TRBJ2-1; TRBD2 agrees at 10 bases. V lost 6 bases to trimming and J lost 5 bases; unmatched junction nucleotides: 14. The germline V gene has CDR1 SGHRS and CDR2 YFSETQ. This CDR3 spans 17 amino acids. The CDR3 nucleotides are TGCGCCAGCAACGTGCTAGCGGGAGCGTCCCACCACAATGAGCAGTTCTTC. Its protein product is CASNVLAGASHHNEQFF.

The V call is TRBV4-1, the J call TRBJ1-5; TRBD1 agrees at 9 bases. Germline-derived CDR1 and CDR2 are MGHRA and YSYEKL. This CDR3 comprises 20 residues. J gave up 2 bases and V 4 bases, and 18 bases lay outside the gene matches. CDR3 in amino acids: CASSRDSGTGTVIGNQPQHF. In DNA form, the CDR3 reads TGCGCCAGCAGCCGAGACTCCGGGACAGGGACCGTTATTGGCAATCAGCCCCAGCATTTT.

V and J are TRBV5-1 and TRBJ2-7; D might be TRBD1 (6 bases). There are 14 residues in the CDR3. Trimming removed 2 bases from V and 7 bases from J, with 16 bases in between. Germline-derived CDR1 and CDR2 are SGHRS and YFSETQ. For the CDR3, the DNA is TGCGCCAGCAGCTTAGGGCAGGGGAGTAGAGAGCAGTACTTC. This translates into CASSLGQGSREQYF.

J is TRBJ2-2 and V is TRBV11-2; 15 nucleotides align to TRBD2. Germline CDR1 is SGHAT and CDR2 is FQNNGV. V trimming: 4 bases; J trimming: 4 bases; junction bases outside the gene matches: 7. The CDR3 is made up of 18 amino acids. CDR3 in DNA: TGTGCCAGCAGCTCAGGACTAGCGGGGGGGCGTGGCACCGGGGAGCTGTTTTTT. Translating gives CASSSGLAGGRGTGELFF. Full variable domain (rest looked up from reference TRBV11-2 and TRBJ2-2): EAGVAQSPRYKIIEKRQSVAFWCNPISGHATLYWYQQILGQGPKLLIQFQNNGVVDDSQLPKDRFSAERLKGVDSTLKIQPAKLEDSAVYLCASSSGLAGGRGTGELFFGEGSRLTVL.

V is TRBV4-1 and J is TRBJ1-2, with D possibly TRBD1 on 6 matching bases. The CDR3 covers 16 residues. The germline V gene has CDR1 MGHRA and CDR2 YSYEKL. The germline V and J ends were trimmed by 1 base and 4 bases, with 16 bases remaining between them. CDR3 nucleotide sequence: TGCGCCAGCAGCCAAGTATACAGGGAGGGGAGCTATGGCTACACCTTC. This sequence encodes CASSQVYREGSYGYTF.

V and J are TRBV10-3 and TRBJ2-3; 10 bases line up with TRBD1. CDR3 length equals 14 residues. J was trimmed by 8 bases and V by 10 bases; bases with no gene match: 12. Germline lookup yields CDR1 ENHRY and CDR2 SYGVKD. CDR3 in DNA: TGTGCCACAGGGACAGGGGTTAATTCGGGTACGCAGTATTTT. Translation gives CATGTGVNSGTQYF.

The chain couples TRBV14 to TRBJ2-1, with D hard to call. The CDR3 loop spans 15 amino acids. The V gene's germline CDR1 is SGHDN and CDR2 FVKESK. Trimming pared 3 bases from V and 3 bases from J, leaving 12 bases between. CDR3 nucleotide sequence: TGTGCCAGCAGCCAGACAATTTCACGCTACAATGAGCAGTTCTTC. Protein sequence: CASSQTISRYNEQFF.